This entry lists 13 T cell receptor beta chains sequenced from one sample in a study of blood T cell repertoires in COVID-19. The repertoire was sequenced with immunoSEQ multiplex PCR; TCRdb's copy has only in-frame clones and lacks some. The sample holds about 240,000 clones, 75% to 85% seen once. Specimen: peripheral blood. These receptors were collected from a woman in her seventies with acute or convalescent COVID-19.

The J gene is TRBJ2-1, the V gene TRBV18; 8 positions agree with TRBD2. CDR1 and CDR2 from the germline V gene are KGHSH and LQKENI. Trimming took 1 base from V and 5 from J; bases not matched to a gene: 4. The CDR3 is 15 amino acids. The DNA of the CDR3 is TGTGCCAGCTCACCACTAGCGGGGTCAGACAATGAGCAGTTCTTC. Translating gives CASSPLAGSDNEQFF.

This chain connects TRBV6-5 to TRBJ1-4, with 11 nucleotides matching TRBD1. V dropped 5 bases and J dropped 8; count of bases not matched to a gene: 4. CDR3 length equals 14 residues. Germline lookup yields CDR1 MNHEY and CDR2 SVGAGI. CDR3 DNA sequence: TGTGCCAGCAGTACCGGGACAGGGGGAGAAAAACTGTTTTTT. This gives the protein CASSTGTGGEKLFF.

Within the sample, this clone is medium-sized. The rearrangement uses TRBV19 and TRBJ2-2, with 15 positions matching TRBD2. From germline, CDR1 is LNHDA and CDR2 SQIVND (reference sequence). The CDR3 has 17 amino acids. Unmatched junction bases numbered 6, after V lost 7 bases and J lost 3 bases. This CDR3 reads CASKPGLAGGYTGELFF. As DNA, the CDR3 is TGTGCCAGTAAGCCGGGACTAGCGGGGGGATACACCGGGGAGCTGTTTTTT.

The J gene is TRBJ1-6, the V gene TRBV18; D perhaps matches TRBD1 (5 bases). Trimming took 3 bases from V and 4 from J, leaving 7 bases between them. CDR1 KGHSH and CDR2 LQKENI come from the germline V gene. The CDR3 sequence is 14 residues long. The DNA for the CDR3 is TGTGCCAGCTCACCCAGGGATTATAATTCACCCCTCCACTTT. Residues: CASSPRDYNSPLHF. The whole variable domain, remainder taken from reference TRBV18 and TRBJ1-6, is NAGVMQNPRHLVRRRGQEARLRCSPMKGHSHVYWYRQLPEEGLKFMVYLQKENIIDESGMPKERFSAEFPKEGPSILRIQQVVRGDSAAYFCASSPRDYNSPLHFGNGTRLTVT.

The chain links TRBV3-1 (or the pseudogene TRBV3-2) to TRBJ1-1, with TRBD1 identical over 9 bases. V dropped 4 bases and J dropped 1; count of bases not matched to a gene: 4. This CDR3 region has 15 residues. CDR1 and CDR2 from the germline V gene are LGHDT and YNNKEL (reference sequence). CDR3 protein: CASSRGGQGNTEAFF. The CDR3 bases are TGTGCCAGCAGCCGTGGGGGACAGGGGAACACTGAAGCTTTCTTT.

V is TRBV4-2 and J is TRBJ1-5; a weak D match, TRBD1 (6 bases). This CDR3 is built from 16 residues. Per germline, CDR1 LGHNA and CDR2 YNFKEQ. Trimming removed 0 bases at V and 7 bases at J, with 16 bases between. The CDR3 nucleotides are TGTGCCAGCAGCCAAGAGGGCTCGGAAGGGGGACAGCCCCAGCATTTT. It yields the protein CASSQEGSEGGQPQHF.

This clone was detected a few times. The gene calls are TRBV3-1 (or the pseudogene TRBV3-2) and TRBJ1-2, with D possibly matching TRBD1 (6 bases). In germline, CDR1 is LGHDT, CDR2 YNNKEL (reference sequence). The CDR3 spans 14 residues. V was shortened by 1 base and J by 5 bases, with 11 bases between the two germline ends. The CDR3 coding sequence is TGTGCCAGCAGCCAAGGAATTCAGGGGTATGGCTACACCTTC. Translating gives CASSQGIQGYGYTF.

This clone was seen only once. The chain employs TRBV5-1 and TRBJ2-2, with D maybe TRBD1 (6 bases). Trimming stripped 0 bases from V and 5 bases from J, with 8 bases between. This CDR3 contains 14 residues. Germline CDR1 reads SGHRS; CDR2 reads YFSETQ. CDR3 nucleotides: TGCGCCAGCAGCTTGGACAGGGAAACCGGGGAGCTGTTTTTT. Residues: CASSLDRETGELFF.

This sequence joins TRBV4-3 and TRBJ2-3; the match to TRBD2 covers 11 bases. V lost 0 bases and J lost 8; bases outside the gene matches: 7. This CDR3 is 16 amino acids long. The V gene's germline CDR1 is LGHNA and CDR2 YSLEER. CDR3 residues: CASSQEFTSGGGTQYF. The CDR3 DNA is TGCGCCAGCAGCCAAGAGTTCACTAGCGGGGGTGGTACGCAGTATTTT.

The CDR3 sequence: CASSQDLGTGGTRYGYTF. The CDR3 DNA is TGCGCCAGCAGCCAAGATCTGGGGACAGGGGGCACTCGCTATGGCTACACCTTC. The rearrangement uses TRBV4-3 and TRBJ1-2; TRBD1 matches at 12 bases. The V gene's germline CDR1 is LGHNA and CDR2 YSLEER. Trimming cost V 0 bases and J 4 bases; bases outside gene matches: 9. The CDR3 extends over 18 amino acids.

The chain has TRBV7-2 and TRBJ2-7; TRBD1 agrees at 7 bases. Per germline, CDR1 SGHTA and CDR2 FQGNSA. This CDR3 spans 14 amino acids. With V trimmed by 4 bases and J by 5 bases, 8 bases remained unmatched. CDR3 residues: CASSSFLRGHEQYF. Here the CDR3 DNA reads TGTGCCAGCAGCTCATTCTTAAGGGGGCACGAGCAGTACTTC.

Notes on this clone: Sequence at one end of the junction differs from germline and may be a read error. This chain links TRBV7-7 with TRBJ2-1, with 7 bases that match TRBD1. The germline gives CDR1 SSHAT, CDR2 FNYEAQ (reference sequence). CDR3 size: 15 residues. CDR3 DNA: TGTGCTAGCAGCTTAGAAGGGCACAGGGGCGGGGAGCAGTTCTTC. Amino acids: CASSLEGHRGGEQFF.

This clone is a singleton in its sample. V is TRBV6-4 and J is TRBJ1-5, with D possibly TRBD1 on 6 matching bases. CDR1 is MRHNA and CDR2 is SNTAGT in the germline V gene. This CDR3 has 15 amino acids. V lost 0 bases and J 7 bases, leaving 13 bases between the germline ends. The CDR3 DNA follows: TGTGCCAGCAGTGACTCAGAGGGCAGGGGACAGCCCCAGCATTTT. It specifies CASSDSEGRGQPQHF.